Below are 27 T cell receptor beta chains sequenced from a single sample in a study of T cells in Graves' hyperthyroidism and ophthalmopathy. Amplification targeted TCR beta CDR3 regions from RNA transcripts. Primed by the HTBI set, a first-round RT-PCR was run on the TCR CDR3. TCRdb independently ran MiXCR on the multiplex PCR reads; one entry per CDR3 protein. Of roughly 710,000 distinct CDR3 sequences listed, about 35% are singletons. The sequenced sample was blood. The receptors derive from a woman aged 35 to 49 with Graves' hyperthyroidism.

The chain carries TRBV19 and TRBJ1-1; perhaps TRBD1 as D (5 bases). Germline V gives CDR1 LNHDA, CDR2 SQIVND (reference sequence). The germline V and J ends were trimmed by 11 bases and 0 bases, with 31 bases remaining between them. The length of the CDR3 is 19 residues. As DNA, the CDR3 is TGTGCCGTCGCAATTCCCGGGACCTTTAGTTATGGAATGAACACTGAAGCTTTCTTT. This sequence encodes CAVAIPGTFSYGMNTEAFF.

This clonotype has at least ten counts. J is TRBJ2-2 and V is TRBV29-1, with D unresolved. The CDR3 contains 12 residues. The germline gives CDR1 SQVTM, CDR2 ANQGSEA. V shed 3 bases and J shed 6 bases, with 8 bases lying between them. CDR3 DNA: TGCAGCGTTGAGCCCGGGTCCGGGGAGCTGTTTTTT. Translating it yields CSVEPGSGELFF.

This clonotype was seen a handful of times. This sequence joins TRBV6-5 and TRBJ2-7, with 8 bases aligning to TRBD2. This CDR3 is built from 14 residues. Germline trimming cut 5 bases from V and 1 base from J; bases unmatched to any gene: 4. CDR1 is MNHEY, CDR2 SVGAGI, per germline. CDR3 nucleotides: TGTGCCAGCAGTCGGGGCGGGGGGTCCTACGAGCAGTACTTC. Translation: CASSRGGGSYEQYF.

The rearrangement uses TRBV10-1 and TRBJ1-4, with D unresolved. Trimming shortened V by 2 bases and J by 8 bases, and 12 bases separated the two germline ends. Germline V CDR1 and CDR2: WNHNN, SYGVQD (reference sequence). The CDR3 contains 14 residues. The CDR3 is CASSEARLREKLFF. The CDR3 DNA follows: TGCGCCAGCAGTGAGGCCAGGTTAAGGGAAAAACTGTTTTTT.

The genes are TRBV15 and TRBJ2-3; D is uncertain. V was trimmed by 5 bases and J by 6 bases, leaving 9 bases between them. Germline CDR1 and CDR2: LNHNV and YYDKDF (reference sequence). The CDR3 loop spans 12 amino acids. The CDR3 reads CATSGSADTQYF. DNA of the CDR3: TGTGCCACCAGCGGGTCGGCGGATACGCAGTATTTT.

This clonotype has only a few counts. The chain has TRBV9 and TRBJ1-2; weak D call: TRBD1 (5 bases). Germline-derived CDR1 and CDR2 are SGDLS and YYNGEE. The CDR3 extends over 19 amino acids. V was cut by 0 bases and J by 6 bases, with 27 bases left in between. CDR3 sequence reads: CASSVADKLSMQDSHGYTF. The CDR3 DNA reads as TGTGCCAGCAGCGTAGCGGACAAACTGTCCATGCAGGATAGCCATGGCTACACCTTC.

A few counts support this clonotype. This chain links TRBV12-3 or TRBV12-4 with TRBJ2-7; 7 bases line up with TRBD1. V lost 3 bases to trimming and J lost 2 bases; unmatched junction nucleotides: 4. CDR3 size: 14 residues. CDR3 residues: CASSFGQVAYEQYF. Written as DNA, the CDR3 is TGTGCCAGCAGTTTCGGACAGGTCGCCTACGAGCAGTACTTC.

This clonotype was observed many times. The chain employs TRBV10-2 and TRBJ1-5, with D tentatively TRBD1 (5 bases). Deletions cut 5 bases from V and 3 bases from J, with 17 bases between. CDR3 length: 16 residues. Germline V CDR1 and CDR2: WSHSY, SAAADI. CDR3 DNA sequence: TGCGCCAGCAGTACGGGACCGATACCGACCAATCAGCCCCAGCATTTT. Translating it yields CASSTGPIPTNQPQHF.

CDR3 bases: TGTGCCAGCAGTCCTTCAGGCGTCAATGAAAAACTGTTTTTT. Translating it yields CASSPSGVNEKLFF. V usage is TRBV12-3 or TRBV12-4 and J usage is TRBJ1-4; D gene ambiguous. The CDR3 loop spans 14 amino acids. V shed 5 bases and J shed 5 bases, with 12 bases lying between them.

This clonotype was seen ten or more times. The rearrangement links TRBV4-3 to TRBJ1-1; D gene ambiguous. This CDR3 comprises 13 residues. The germline gives CDR1 LGHNA, CDR2 YSLEER. V lost 0 bases and J 4 bases, leaving 6 bases between the germline ends. Here the CDR3 DNA reads TGCGCCAGCAGCCAAGATGACTTCACTGAAGCTTTCTTT. Its translation: CASSQDDFTEAFF.

This clonotype appeared a few times. V usage is TRBV7-2 and J usage is TRBJ1-4, with D possibly being TRBD1 (6 bases). CDR1 and CDR2 from the germline V gene are SGHTA and FQGNSA. There are 16 residues in the CDR3. The V gene lost 3 bases and the J gene lost 0 bases, with 11 bases spanning the gap. The CDR3 region is CASSLGGLATNEKLFF. CDR3 DNA: TGTGCCAGCAGCTTGGGGGGGCTAGCAACTAATGAAAAACTGTTTTTT.

Note on this clonotype: One end of the junction does not line up with germline, which may come from a read error. The chain uses TRBV7-3 and TRBJ2-2; perhaps D is TRBD1 or TRBD2 (5 bases each). This CDR3 region has 13 residues. Germline CDR1 SGHTA, CDR2 FQGTGA. The CDR3: CASRGENTRELFF. The CDR3 nucleotides are TGTGCCAGCAGAGGGGAGAACACCAGGGAGCTGTTTTTT. Variable domain in full (rest from reference TRBV7-3 and TRBJ2-2): GAGVSQTPSNKVTEKGKYVELRCDPISGHTALYWYRQSLGQGPEFLIYFQGTGAADDSGLPNDRFFAVRPEGSVSTLKIQRTERGDSAVYLCASRGENTRELFFGEGSRLTVL.

This clonotype showed up just a few times. The J gene is TRBJ1-1, the V gene TRBV20-1; 11 nucleotides match TRBD1. Germline assignment: CDR1 DFQATT and CDR2 SNEGSKA (reference sequence). The CDR3 sequence is 14 residues long. V shed 2 bases, J shed 9 bases, and the junction held 8 bases outside the gene matches. The CDR3 DNA is TGCAGTGCTAGATCCTCGGACAGGGGGCCCAAAGCTTTCTTT. As protein: CSARSSDRGPKAFF.

This clonotype was detected ten times or more. The chain links TRBV7-2 to TRBJ2-5; no firm D call. CDR1 and CDR2 from the germline V gene are SGHTA and FQGNSA. Deletions cut 3 bases from V and 6 bases from J, with 14 bases between. The CDR3 covers 14 residues. CDR3 amino acids: CASSFLEVRQTQYF. Written as DNA, the CDR3 is TGTGCCAGCAGCTTCCTCGAAGTGCGGCAGACCCAGTACTTC.

This clonotype was seen many times. The germline gene is not matched at one end of the junction; a read error may be the cause. The chain links TRBV19 to TRBJ1-5; tentative D call: TRBD1 (6 bases). This CDR3 is built from 11 residues. The V gene's germline CDR1 is LNHDA and CDR2 SQIVND (reference sequence). For the CDR3, the DNA is TGTGCCAGTAGTGGGGACATCTATCACGTTTTT. It yields the protein CASSGDIYHVF.

The sample holds one count of this clonotype. The chain couples TRBV12-3 or TRBV12-4 to TRBJ2-7; the D gene could be TRBD1 or TRBD2 (5 bases each). The CDR3 is 13 amino acids. The V gene lost 4 bases and the J gene lost 6 bases, with 13 bases spanning the gap. CDR3 nucleotides: TGTGCCAGCAGTTACTTCGCAGGGAGCGAGCAGTACTTC. Protein: CASSYFAGSEQYF.

This clonotype showed up just a few times. V and J are TRBV7-2 and TRBJ2-5; TRBD2 agrees at 7 bases. Germline V CDR1 and CDR2: SGHTA, FQGNSA. CDR3 length: 14 amino acids. Trimming at V came to 1 base and at J to 7 bases, leaving 6 bases not matched to a gene. CDR3 in amino acids: CASSLGGGEGTQYF. The CDR3, as DNA: TGTGCCAGCAGCTTAGGTGGGGGGGAGGGGACCCAGTACTTC.

This clonotype has a count of ten or more. V usage is TRBV13 and J usage is TRBJ1-1, with unresolved D. The CDR3 covers 14 residues. The germline V gene encodes CDR1 PRHDT and CDR2 FYEKMQ (reference sequence). V was clipped by 0 bases and J by 5 bases, with 10 bases between them. For the CDR3, the DNA is TGTGCCAGCAGCTTAGGTTTATCGGGGACTGAAGCTTTCTTT. Encoded protein: CASSLGLSGTEAFF.

A single count supports this clonotype. This chain connects TRBV19 to TRBJ2-2, with D possibly being TRBD1 (6 bases). The V gene lost 6 bases and the J gene lost 2 bases, with 13 bases spanning the gap. Germline V gives CDR1 LNHDA, CDR2 SQIVND (reference sequence). CDR3 length: 15 residues. CDR3 protein: CASSTGWGNTGELFF. The CDR3 nucleotides are TGTGCCAGTAGCACAGGGTGGGGAAACACCGGGGAGCTGTTTTTT.

J is TRBJ1-1 and V is TRBV7-2; a possible D gene is TRBD1 (5 bases). The CDR3 length is 13 residues. Germline loops: CDR1 SGHTA, CDR2 FQGNSA. Trimming stripped 1 base from V and 12 bases from J, with 15 bases between. Written as DNA, the CDR3 is TGTGCCAGCAGCTTAGTTGGGGGGGAAGCAACTTTCTTT. Translated: CASSLVGGEATFF.

The gene calls are TRBV7-8 and TRBJ2-3, with D uncertain. Trimming removed 3 bases at V and 0 bases at J, with 7 bases between. There are 14 residues in the CDR3. Germline CDR1 SGHVS, CDR2 FQNEAQ. The CDR3 loop is CASSFAPSTDTQYF. CDR3 nucleotides: TGTGCCAGCAGCTTTGCCCCTAGCACAGATACGCAGTATTTT. The entire variable domain, with the rest obtained from reference TRBV7-8 and TRBJ2-3, is as follows: GAGVSQSPRYKVAKRGQDVALRCDPISGHVSLFWYQQALGQGPEFLTYFQNEAQLDKSGLPSDRFFAERPEGSVSTLKIQRTQQEDSAVYLCASSFAPSTDTQYFGPGTRLTVL.

V usage is TRBV27 and J usage is TRBJ1-1; D call uncertain. The CDR3 runs to 15 residues. Germline CDR1 MNHEY, CDR2 SMNVEV (reference sequence). V was pared by 0 bases and J by 10 bases, with 18 bases between. CDR3 residues: CASSLSMLGRIGAFF. CDR3 DNA sequence: TGTGCCAGCAGTTTATCGATGTTAGGGAGAATCGGAGCTTTCTTT.

V gene TRBV7-9 combines with J gene TRBJ2-7, with D perhaps given as TRBD1 or TRBD2 (5 bases each). CDR3 size: 14 residues. With 4 bases removed from V and 3 bases from J, the gap between germline ends came to 13 bases. Per germline, CDR1 SEHNR and CDR2 FQNEAQ (reference sequence). The CDR3 loop reads CASSSPGTDYEQYF. The CDR3 DNA follows: TGTGCCAGCAGCTCACCCGGGACGGACTACGAGCAGTACTTC.

This rearrangement joins TRBV10-3 to TRBJ2-2, with D possibly matching TRBD2 (6 bases). V was trimmed by 7 bases and J by 5 bases, leaving 20 bases between them. The CDR3 sequence is 16 residues long. The germline CDR1 and CDR2 sequences are ENHRY and SYGVKD. In DNA, the CDR3 is TGTGCCATCATGGAGGGTTGGCTAGCCACGACCGGGGAGCTGTTTTTT. Residues: CAIMEGWLATTGELFF.

In its sample, this clonotype was seen a few times. The gene calls are TRBV19 and TRBJ1-2, with D possibly TRBD1 on 5 matching bases. Germline V gives CDR1 LNHDA, CDR2 SQIVND (reference sequence). The length of the CDR3 is 15 residues. The V end lost 3 bases, the J end lost 4 bases, and 15 bases lay between the germline ends. The CDR3 here is CASSINSIDSYGYTF. CDR3 sequence (DNA): TGTGCCAGTAGTATTAATAGCATCGACAGCTATGGCTACACCTTC.

This clonotype was observed at least ten times. The chain uses TRBV15 and TRBJ2-1; the D is unclear. Trimming stripped 1 base from V and 0 bases from J, with 4 bases between. This CDR3 has 14 amino acids. Germline V gene data show CDR1 as LNHNV and CDR2 as YYDKDF (reference sequence). CDR3 in DNA: TGTGCCACCAGCAGAGTATCCTCCTACAATGAGCAGTTCTTC. Translating it yields CATSRVSSYNEQFF. The full variable domain, rest sourced from reference TRBV15 and TRBJ2-1, is DAMVIQNPRYQVTQFGKPVTLSCSQTLNHNVMYWYQQKSSQAPKLLFHYYDKDFNNEADTPDNFQSRRPNTSFCFLDIRSPGLGDTAMYLCATSRVSSYNEQFFGPGTRLTVL.

Worth noting for this clonotype: This could be a read error, since a much larger clone is one nucleotide away. DNA of the CDR3: TGCAGTGCAATAATATCCCAAGAGACCCAGTACTTC. Translated, it gives CSAIISQETQYF. The chain has TRBV20-1 and TRBJ2-5; D is unresolved. V gave up 6 bases and J gave up 1 base, with 9 bases separating them. From germline, CDR1 is DFQATT and CDR2 SNEGSKA (reference sequence). The CDR3 totals 12 residues.